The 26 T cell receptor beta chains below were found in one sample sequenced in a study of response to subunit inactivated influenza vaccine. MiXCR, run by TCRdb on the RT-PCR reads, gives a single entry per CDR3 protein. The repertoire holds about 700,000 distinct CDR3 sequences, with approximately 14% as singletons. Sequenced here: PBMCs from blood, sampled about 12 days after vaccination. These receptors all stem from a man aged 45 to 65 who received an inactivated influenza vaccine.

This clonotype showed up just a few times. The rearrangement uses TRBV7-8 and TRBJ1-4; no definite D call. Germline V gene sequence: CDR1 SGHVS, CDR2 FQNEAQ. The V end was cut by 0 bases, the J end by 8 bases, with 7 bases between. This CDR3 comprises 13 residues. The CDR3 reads CASSLALREKLFF. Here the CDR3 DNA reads TGTGCCAGCAGCTTAGCGCTGCGGGAAAAACTGTTTTTT.

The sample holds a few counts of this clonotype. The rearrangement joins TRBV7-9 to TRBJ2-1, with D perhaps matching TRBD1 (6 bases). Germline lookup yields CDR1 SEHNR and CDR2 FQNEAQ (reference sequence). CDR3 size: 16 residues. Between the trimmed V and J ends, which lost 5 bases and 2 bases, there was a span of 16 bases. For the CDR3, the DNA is TGTGCCAGCAGCAATGGACAGTCTTACCCCTACAATGAGCAGTTCTTC. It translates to CASSNGQSYPYNEQFF.

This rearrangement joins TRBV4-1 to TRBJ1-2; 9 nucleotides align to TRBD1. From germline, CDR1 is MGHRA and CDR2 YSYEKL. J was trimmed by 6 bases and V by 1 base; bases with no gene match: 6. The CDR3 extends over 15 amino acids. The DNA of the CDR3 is TGCGCCAGCAGCCAAGCGGGACAGGGATTTCATGGCTACACCTTC. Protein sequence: CASSQAGQGFHGYTF.

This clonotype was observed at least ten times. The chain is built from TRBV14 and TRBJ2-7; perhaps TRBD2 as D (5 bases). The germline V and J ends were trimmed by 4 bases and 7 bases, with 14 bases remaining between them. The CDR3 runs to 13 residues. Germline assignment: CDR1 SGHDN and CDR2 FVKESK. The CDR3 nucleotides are TGTGCCAGCAGCCCGAACGGGGTTGGGGAGCAGTACTTC. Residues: CASSPNGVGEQYF.

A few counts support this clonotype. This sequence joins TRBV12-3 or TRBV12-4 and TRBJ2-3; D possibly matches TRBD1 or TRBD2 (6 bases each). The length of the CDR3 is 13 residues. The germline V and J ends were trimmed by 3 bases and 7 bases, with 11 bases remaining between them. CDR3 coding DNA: TGTGCCAGCAGTTTCCAGGGGAGGAATACGCAGTATTTT. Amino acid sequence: CASSFQGRNTQYF.

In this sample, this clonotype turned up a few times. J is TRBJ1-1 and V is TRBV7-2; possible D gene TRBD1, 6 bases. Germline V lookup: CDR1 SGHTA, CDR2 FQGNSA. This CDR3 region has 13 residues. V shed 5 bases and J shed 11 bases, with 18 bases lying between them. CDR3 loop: CASSTVGGPQAFF. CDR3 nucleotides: TGTGCCAGCAGCACAGTCGGGGGCCCGCAGGCTTTCTTT.

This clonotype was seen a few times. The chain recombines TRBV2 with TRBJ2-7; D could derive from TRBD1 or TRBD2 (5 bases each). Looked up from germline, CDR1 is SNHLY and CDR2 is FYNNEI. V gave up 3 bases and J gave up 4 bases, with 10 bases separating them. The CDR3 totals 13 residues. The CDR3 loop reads CASSERGWYEQYF. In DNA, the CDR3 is TGTGCCAGCAGTGAGAGGGGTTGGTACGAGCAGTACTTC.

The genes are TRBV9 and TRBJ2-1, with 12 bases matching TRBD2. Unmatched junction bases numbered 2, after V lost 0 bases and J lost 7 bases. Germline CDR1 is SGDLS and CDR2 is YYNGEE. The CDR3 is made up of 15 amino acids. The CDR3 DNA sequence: TGTGCCAGCAGCGTAGCTGGACTAGCGGGAAATGAGCAGTTCTTC. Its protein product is CASSVAGLAGNEQFF.

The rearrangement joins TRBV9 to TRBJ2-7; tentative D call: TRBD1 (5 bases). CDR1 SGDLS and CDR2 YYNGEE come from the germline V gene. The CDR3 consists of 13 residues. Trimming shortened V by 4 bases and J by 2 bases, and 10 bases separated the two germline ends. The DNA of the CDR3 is TGTGCCAGCAGCAGGGGCACTACCTACGAGCAGTACTTC. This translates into CASSRGTTYEQYF.

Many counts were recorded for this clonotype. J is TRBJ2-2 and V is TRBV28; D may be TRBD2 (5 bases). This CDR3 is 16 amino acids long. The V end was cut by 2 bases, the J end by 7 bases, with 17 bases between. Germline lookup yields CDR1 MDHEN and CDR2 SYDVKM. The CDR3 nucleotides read TGTGCCAGCAGTTTACTTTTTAGCGCAATTGGCGGGGAGCTGTTTTTT. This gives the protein CASSLLFSAIGGELFF.

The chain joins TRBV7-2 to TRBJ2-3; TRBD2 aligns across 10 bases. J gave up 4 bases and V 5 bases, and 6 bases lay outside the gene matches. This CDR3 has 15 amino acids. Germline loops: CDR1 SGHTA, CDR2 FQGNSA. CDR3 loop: CASSILAGSPDTQYF. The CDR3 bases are TGTGCCAGCAGCATACTAGCGGGAAGTCCAGATACGCAGTATTTT.

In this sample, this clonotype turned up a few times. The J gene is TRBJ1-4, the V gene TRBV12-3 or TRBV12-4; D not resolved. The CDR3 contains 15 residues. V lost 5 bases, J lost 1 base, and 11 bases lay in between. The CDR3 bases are TGTGCCAGCAGTGCGGCGGCAGGAACTAATGAAAAACTGTTTTTT. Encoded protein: CASSAAAGTNEKLFF.

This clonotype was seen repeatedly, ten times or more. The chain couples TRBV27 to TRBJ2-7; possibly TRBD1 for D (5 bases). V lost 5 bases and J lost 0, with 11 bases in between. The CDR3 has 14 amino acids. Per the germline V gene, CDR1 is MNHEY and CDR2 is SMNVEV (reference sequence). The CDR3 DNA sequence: TGTGCCAGCAGTGCGACAGTATACTCCTACGAGCAGTACTTC. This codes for CASSATVYSYEQYF.

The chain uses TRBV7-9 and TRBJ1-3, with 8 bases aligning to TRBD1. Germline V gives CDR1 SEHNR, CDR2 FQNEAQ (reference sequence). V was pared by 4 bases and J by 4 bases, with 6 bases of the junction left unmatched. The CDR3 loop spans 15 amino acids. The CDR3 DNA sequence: TGTGCCAGCAGCTCCAGGACAGGGATCGGAAACACCATATATTTT. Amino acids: CASSSRTGIGNTIYF.

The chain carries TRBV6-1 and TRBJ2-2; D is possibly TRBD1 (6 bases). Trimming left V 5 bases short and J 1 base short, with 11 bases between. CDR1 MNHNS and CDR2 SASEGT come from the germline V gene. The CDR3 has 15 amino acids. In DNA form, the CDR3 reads TGTGCCAGCAGTCGACAGGAAGGGAACACCGGGGAGCTGTTTTTT. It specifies CASSRQEGNTGELFF.

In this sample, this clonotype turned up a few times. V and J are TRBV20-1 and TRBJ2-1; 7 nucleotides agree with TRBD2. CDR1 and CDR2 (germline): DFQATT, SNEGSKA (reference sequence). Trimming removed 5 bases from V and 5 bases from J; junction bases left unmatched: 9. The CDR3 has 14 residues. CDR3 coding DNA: TGCAGTGCTGGGGGGGGACGAGGGGACAATGAGCAGTTCTTC. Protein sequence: CSAGGGRGDNEQFF.

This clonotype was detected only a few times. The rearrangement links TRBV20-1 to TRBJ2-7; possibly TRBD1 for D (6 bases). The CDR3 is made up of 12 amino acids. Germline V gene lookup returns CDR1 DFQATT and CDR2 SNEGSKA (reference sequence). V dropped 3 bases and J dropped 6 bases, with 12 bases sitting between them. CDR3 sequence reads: CSASVTGLEQYF. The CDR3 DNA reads TGCAGTGCTAGTGTAACAGGGCTCGAGCAGTACTTC.

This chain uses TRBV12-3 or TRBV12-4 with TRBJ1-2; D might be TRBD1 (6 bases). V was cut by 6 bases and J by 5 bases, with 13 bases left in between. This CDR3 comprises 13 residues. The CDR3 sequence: CASRGADLYGYTF. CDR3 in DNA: TGTGCCAGCAGGGGGGCGGATCTTTATGGCTACACCTTC.

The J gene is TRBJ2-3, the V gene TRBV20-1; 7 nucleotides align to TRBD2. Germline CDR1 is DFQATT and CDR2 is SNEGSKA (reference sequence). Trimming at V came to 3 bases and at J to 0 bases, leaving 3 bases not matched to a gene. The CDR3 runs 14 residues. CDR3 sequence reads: CSARYSGSTDTQYF. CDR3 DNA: TGCAGTGCTAGGTATAGCGGGAGCACAGATACGCAGTATTTT.

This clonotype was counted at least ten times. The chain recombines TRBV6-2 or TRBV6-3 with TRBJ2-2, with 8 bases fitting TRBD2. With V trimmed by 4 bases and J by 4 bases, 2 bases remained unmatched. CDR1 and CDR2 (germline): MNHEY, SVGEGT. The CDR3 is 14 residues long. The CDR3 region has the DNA TGTGCCAGCAGTTTAGCGGGGCTCACCGGGGAGCTGTTTTTT. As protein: CASSLAGLTGELFF.

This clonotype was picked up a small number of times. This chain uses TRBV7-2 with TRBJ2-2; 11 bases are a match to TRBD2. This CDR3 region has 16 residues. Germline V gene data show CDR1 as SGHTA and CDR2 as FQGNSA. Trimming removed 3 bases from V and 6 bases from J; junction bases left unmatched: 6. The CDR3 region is CASSFSGGARSGELFF. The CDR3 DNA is TGTGCCAGCAGCTTTAGCGGGGGGGCGCGTTCCGGGGAGCTGTTTTTT.

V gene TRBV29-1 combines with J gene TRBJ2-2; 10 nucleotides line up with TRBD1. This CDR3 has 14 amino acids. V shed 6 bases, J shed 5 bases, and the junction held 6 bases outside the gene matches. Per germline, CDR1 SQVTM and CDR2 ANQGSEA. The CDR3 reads CSVAGTGVTGELFF. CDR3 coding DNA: TGCAGCGTGGCCGGGACAGGGGTAACCGGGGAGCTGTTTTTT.

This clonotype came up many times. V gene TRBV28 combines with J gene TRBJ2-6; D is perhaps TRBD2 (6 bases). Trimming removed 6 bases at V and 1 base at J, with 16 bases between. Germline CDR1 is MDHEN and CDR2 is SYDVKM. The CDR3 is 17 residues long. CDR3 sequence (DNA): TGTGCCAGCAGCCGGAGGGCTCACGGGTCTGGGGCCAACGTCCTGACTTTC. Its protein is CASSRRAHGSGANVLTF.

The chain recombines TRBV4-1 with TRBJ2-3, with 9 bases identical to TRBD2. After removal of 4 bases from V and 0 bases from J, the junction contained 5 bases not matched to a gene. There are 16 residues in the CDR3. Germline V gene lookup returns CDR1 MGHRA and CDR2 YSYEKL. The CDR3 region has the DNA TGCGCCAGCAGCCGTAGACTAGCGGAAAGCACAGATACGCAGTATTTT. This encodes CASSRRLAESTDTQYF.

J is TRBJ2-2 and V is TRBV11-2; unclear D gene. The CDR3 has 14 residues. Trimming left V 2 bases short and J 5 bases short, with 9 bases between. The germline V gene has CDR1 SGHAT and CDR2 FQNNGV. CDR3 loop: CASSLNRRTGELFF. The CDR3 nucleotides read TGTGCCAGCAGCTTAAACAGAAGGACCGGGGAGCTGTTTTTT.

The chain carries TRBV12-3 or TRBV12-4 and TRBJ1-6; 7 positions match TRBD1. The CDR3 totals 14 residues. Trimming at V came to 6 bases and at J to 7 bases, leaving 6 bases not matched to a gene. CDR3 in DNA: TGTGCCAGCAGGACCGGGACAGAAAATTCACCCCTCCACTTT. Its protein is CASRTGTENSPLHF.